This T cell receptor (beta chain) was captured by sequencing in a study of shared clonotypes between healthy human individuals. Findings of the study overall: Specimens sampled were limited to blood, with tissue repertoires likely differing.

Note on this clone: Its antigen remains unidentified.

Across several immunoSEQ plates, the genomic DNA of each subset was split evenly. As originally analysed: Because ImmunoSEQ provided only junction sequences with no quality scores, the filtering differed. Method: immunoSEQ multiplex PCR; TCRdb's copy keeps in-frame clones and lacks some. V and J calls and clone size are as listed in that table; D and trimming were resolved from the DNA. This table has roughly 2,300,000 clones, 80% to 95% appearing once. Donors comprised healthy HIV-negative adults lacking recent acute infections or vaccinations. This TCR was sampled from a man aged 18-30 years in good health. Some clones in this sample may be carry-over from other donors' samples. Sequencing was performed on naive CD4+ T cells from PBMCs. Specified subset: CD45RA+ positively selected.

The CDR3 DNA follows: TGTGCCAGCAGTTACGAACTCCTGGATGAGCAGTTCTTC. Amino acid sequence: CASSYELLDEQFF. The chain has TRBV6-5 and TRBJ2-1; D remains ambiguous. Germline V gene lookup returns CDR1 MNHEY and CDR2 SVGAGI. The CDR3 is 13 residues long. Trimming took off 2 bases at V and 8 bases at J, with 10 bases between the two ends.